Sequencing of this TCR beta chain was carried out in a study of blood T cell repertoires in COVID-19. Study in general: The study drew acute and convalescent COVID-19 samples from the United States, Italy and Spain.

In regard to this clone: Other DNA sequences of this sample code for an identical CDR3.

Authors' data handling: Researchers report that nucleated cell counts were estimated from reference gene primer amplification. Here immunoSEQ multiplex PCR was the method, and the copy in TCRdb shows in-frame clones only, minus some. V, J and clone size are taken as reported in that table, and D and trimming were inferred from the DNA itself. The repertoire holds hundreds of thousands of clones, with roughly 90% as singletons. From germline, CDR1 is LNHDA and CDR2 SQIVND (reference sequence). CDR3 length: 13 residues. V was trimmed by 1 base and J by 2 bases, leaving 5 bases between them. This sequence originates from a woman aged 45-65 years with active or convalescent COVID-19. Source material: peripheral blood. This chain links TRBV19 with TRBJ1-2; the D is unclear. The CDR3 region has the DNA TGTGCCAGTAGTATAGGGAGAAACTATGGCTACACCTTC. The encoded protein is CASSIGRNYGYTF.